This is a list of T cell receptor beta chains from one sample in a study of CD8 T cells in ankylosing spondylitis. TCRdb itself ran the 5' RACE reads through MiXCR, one entry per CDR3 protein. Of about 220,000 distinct CDR3 sequences listed, roughly 24% were seen once; the top ten hold more than 6.5%. The sequenced sample was blood, either unsorted or a sorted T cell fraction (not recorded which). The receptors stem from a male donor with ankylosing spondylitis or in good health (not recorded which). CDR3s leave out the opening cysteine and the closing phenylalanine or tryptophan.

v_call: TRBV11-2
j_call: TRBJ2-1
cdr3_aa: ASSLDRGSYNEQF

v_call: TRBV20-1
j_call: TRBJ2-1
cdr3_aa: SAPGQGRYNEQF

v_call: TRBV7-3
j_call: TRBJ2-7
cdr3_aa: ASSLTGQGATY

v_call: TRBV5-1
j_call: TRBJ2-1
cdr3_aa: ASSLGRGEVGSQF

v_call: TRBV20-1
j_call: TRBJ2-3
cdr3_aa: SAQLAAQRSSTDTQY

v_call: TRBV29-1
j_call: TRBJ2-7
cdr3_aa: SVVSQGRYEQY

v_call: TRBV29-1
j_call: TRBJ2-1
cdr3_aa: SASDNEQF

v_call: TRBV6-1
j_call: TRBJ1-2
cdr3_aa: ASRGGGASDGYT

v_call: TRBV6-5
j_call: TRBJ2-3
cdr3_aa: ASSYAQTDTQY

v_call: TRBV10-3
j_call: TRBJ2-3
cdr3_aa: AISGGDRGTDTQY

v_call: TRBV20-1
j_call: TRBJ1-4
cdr3_aa: SARGTSSIEKLF

v_call: TRBV20-1
j_call: TRBJ2-1
cdr3_aa: SARAPLYYNEQF

v_call: TRBV5-1
j_call: TRBJ2-5
cdr3_aa: ASSWMTGTASQETQY

v_call: TRBV5-1
j_call: TRBJ1-5
cdr3_aa: ASSPSGANQPQH

v_call: TRBV7-6
j_call: TRBJ2-1
cdr3_aa: ASSLVPRSYNEQF

v_call: TRBV20-1
j_call: TRBJ2-5
cdr3_aa: SAAPTGGREETQY

v_call: TRBV20-1
j_call: TRBJ2-1
cdr3_aa: SARRQGLNEQF

v_call: TRBV6-1
j_call: TRBJ2-1
cdr3_aa: ASSPHREGPYNEQF

v_call: TRBV12-3/TRBV12-4
j_call: TRBJ1-1
cdr3_aa: ASSFRGWDTEAF

v_call: TRBV6-1
j_call: TRBJ1-2
cdr3_aa: ASSPEGTGNYGYT

v_call: TRBV5-6
j_call: TRBJ2-1
cdr3_aa: ASSLVGSGYNEQF

v_call: TRBV7-9
j_call: TRBJ2-3
cdr3_aa: ASSLDLDRSTDTQY

v_call: TRBV5-1
j_call: TRBJ1-1
cdr3_aa: ASSLKGTSEAF

v_call: TRBV5-5
j_call: TRBJ2-7
cdr3_aa: ASSRRQGPDEQY

v_call: TRBV20-1
j_call: TRBJ2-1
cdr3_aa: SARLGGLAGDYNEQF

v_call: TRBV7-2
j_call: TRBJ2-7
cdr3_aa: ASSAQRGGEQY

v_call: TRBV5-1
j_call: TRBJ2-7
cdr3_aa: ASSLDSGTRNYEQY

v_call: TRBV6-1
j_call: TRBJ2-1
cdr3_aa: ASSPFPQNNEQF

v_call: TRBV24-1
j_call: TRBJ2-7
cdr3_aa: ATSDTGTGGNEQY

v_call: TRBV5-1
j_call: TRBJ2-5
cdr3_aa: ASSLARTRETQY

v_call: TRBV20-1
j_call: TRBJ2-7
cdr3_aa: SAPGAQGYEQY

v_call: TRBV20-1
j_call: TRBJ1-4
cdr3_aa: SARDATGGEKLF

v_call: TRBV6-1
j_call: TRBJ2-1
cdr3_aa: ASSTGGLAGNRGEQF

v_call: TRBV29-1
j_call: TRBJ1-5
cdr3_aa: SVVEGADQPQH

v_call: TRBV3-1
j_call: TRBJ1-4
cdr3_aa: ASSPRGIGEKLF

v_call: TRBV3-1
j_call: TRBJ1-1
cdr3_aa: ASSQFTRGRTEAF

v_call: TRBV6-5
j_call: TRBJ2-2
cdr3_aa: ASSYSNNGELF

v_call: TRBV27
j_call: TRBJ1-4
cdr3_aa: ASSLIGAREKLF

v_call: TRBV7-2
j_call: TRBJ2-1
cdr3_aa: ASSLEPRNEQF

v_call: TRBV20-1
j_call: TRBJ2-1
cdr3_aa: SANPTSGGSSEQF

v_call: TRBV4-3
j_call: TRBJ2-1
cdr3_aa: ASSHGRSAGDEQF

v_call: TRBV27
j_call: TRBJ2-7
cdr3_aa: ASIGSSQWFEQY

v_call: TRBV29-1
j_call: TRBJ1-1
cdr3_aa: GSNGQGGTEAF

v_call: TRBV29-1
j_call: TRBJ2-5
cdr3_aa: SALRAGQETQY

v_call: TRBV6-1
j_call: TRBJ2-7
cdr3_aa: ASSAGTKGGEQY

v_call: TRBV10-3
j_call: TRBJ2-7
cdr3_aa: AISVRTGEGEQY

v_call: TRBV5-1
j_call: TRBJ1-2
cdr3_aa: ASSFTGGSGYGYT

v_call: TRBV21-1
j_call: TRBJ2-1
cdr3_aa: ASGSVSYNEQF

v_call: TRBV11-1
j_call: TRBJ1-3
cdr3_aa: ASSSPGGVSIRGNTIY

v_call: TRBV4-3
j_call: TRBJ2-2
cdr3_aa: ASSQELAGVSTGELF

v_call: TRBV6-1
j_call: TRBJ1-3
cdr3_aa: ASSTDRAGNTIY

v_call: TRBV20-1
j_call: TRBJ2-7
cdr3_aa: SAKNPFVADYEQY

v_call: TRBV3-1
j_call: TRBJ2-4
cdr3_aa: ASSQRTQGDIQY

v_call: TRBV6-1
j_call: TRBJ2-4
cdr3_aa: ASGTGAKNIQY

v_call: TRBV12-3/TRBV12-4
j_call: TRBJ1-3
cdr3_aa: ASRLGGLGNTIY

v_call: TRBV5-1
j_call: TRBJ1-1
cdr3_aa: ASSLVLGSTEAF

v_call: TRBV3-1
j_call: TRBJ2-7
cdr3_aa: ASRSKGYEQY

v_call: TRBV6-1
j_call: TRBJ2-5
cdr3_aa: ASSELAGGQETQY

v_call: TRBV5-1
j_call: TRBJ1-1
cdr3_aa: ASSLQGRNTEAF

v_call: TRBV7-2
j_call: TRBJ2-7
cdr3_aa: ASGSPGTRSYEQY